This TCR beta chain derives from a study of blood T cell repertoires in COVID-19. In Seattle, patients joined the study during active infection and were tracked longitudinally. The germline V and J ends were trimmed by 3 bases and 0 bases, with 11 bases remaining between them. CDR3 size: 15 residues. The germline V gene has CDR1 LGHNA and CDR2 YNFKEQ. Per the study methods: Reference gene primer amplification yielded estimated nucleated cell counts. TCRdb's copy holds only in-frame clones and misses some; the assay was immunoSEQ multiplex PCR. The V and J calls and the clone size are those of that table, but D and trimming were determined from the DNA. The sample carries over 250,000 clones, 75% to 90% recorded once. This clone occurred once.

The TCR originated in a woman in her 70s with COVID-19, enrolled during active disease. Input material: peripheral blood. The chain has TRBV4-2 and TRBJ1-1; maybe TRBD1 (6 bases). The CDR3 loop is CASSHLGGMNTEAFF. CDR3 DNA sequence: TGTGCCAGCAGCCACCTAGGGGGTATGAACACTGAAGCTTTCTTT.